Sequencing of this T cell receptor beta chain was carried out in a study of blood T cell repertoires in COVID-19. Study background: Sources were T cells, B-cell-depleted T cells, or PBMCs; the material itself was cDNA or gDNA.

V shed 4 bases and J shed 7 bases, with 11 bases lying between them. Germline CDR1 LGHNT, CDR2 FRNRAP. This CDR3 is 13 amino acids long. As processed by the authors: Estimated nucleated cell counts came from reference gene primer amplification. The table came from immunoSEQ multiplex PCR; TCRdb's copy has only in-frame clones and leaves some out. D and trimming were read from the DNA, whereas the V and J calls and clone size are those reported in that table. This sample carries 200,000 to 250,000 clones, around 81% of them seen once, and the ten largest clones take 3.5% to 5.5%. Study members were between about 18 and 100 years old and lived in approximately 25 US regions. Assignments of participants to cohorts depended upon their own reported clinical history.

The rearrangement links TRBV12-5 to TRBJ2-1; TRBD1 might be the D (5 bases). This TCR came from a man under 40 with acute COVID-19. The sample taken for sequencing was PBMCs or T cells enriched from blood (not recorded which). CDR3 DNA sequence: TGTGCTAGTGGTTCCGCAGGGTGGAATGAGCAGTTCTTC. It specifies CASGSAGWNEQFF.